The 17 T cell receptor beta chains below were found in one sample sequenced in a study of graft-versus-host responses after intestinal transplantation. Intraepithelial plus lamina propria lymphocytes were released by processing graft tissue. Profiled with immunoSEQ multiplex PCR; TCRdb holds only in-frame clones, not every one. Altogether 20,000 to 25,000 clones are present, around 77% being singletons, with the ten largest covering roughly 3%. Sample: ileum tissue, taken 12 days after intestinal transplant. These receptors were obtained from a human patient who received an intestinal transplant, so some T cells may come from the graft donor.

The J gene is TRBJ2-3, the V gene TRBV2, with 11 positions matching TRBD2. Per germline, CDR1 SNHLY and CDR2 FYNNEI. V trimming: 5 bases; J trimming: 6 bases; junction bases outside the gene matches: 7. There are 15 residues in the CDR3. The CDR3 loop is CASSPLAGGGDTQYF. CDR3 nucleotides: TGTGCCAGCAGTCCGCTAGCGGGGGGCGGGGATACGCAGTATTTT.

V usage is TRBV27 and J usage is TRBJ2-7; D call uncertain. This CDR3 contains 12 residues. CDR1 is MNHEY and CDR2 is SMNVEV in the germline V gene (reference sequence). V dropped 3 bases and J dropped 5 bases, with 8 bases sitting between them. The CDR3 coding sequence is TGTGCCAGCAGTTTCATCCGGGACGAGCAGTACTTC. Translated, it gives CASSFIRDEQYF.

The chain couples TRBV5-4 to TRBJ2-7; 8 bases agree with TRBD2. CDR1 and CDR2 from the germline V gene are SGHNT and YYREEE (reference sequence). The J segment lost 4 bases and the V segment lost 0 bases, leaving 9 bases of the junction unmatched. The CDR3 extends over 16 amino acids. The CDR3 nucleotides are TGTGCCAGCAGCTTGGGACGGGGGGGTTTCTGGTACGAGCAGTACTTC. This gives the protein CASSLGRGGFWYEQYF. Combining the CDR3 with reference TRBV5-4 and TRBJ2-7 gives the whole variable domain ETGVTQSPTHLIKTRGQQVTLRCSSQSGHNTVSWYQQALGQGPQFIFQYYREEENGRGNFPPRFSGLQFPNYSSELNVNALELDDSALYLCASSLGRGGFWYEQYFGPGTRLTVT.

CDR3 DNA sequence: TGTGCCAGTAGTATCTTCCTTTACACAGATACGCAGTATTTT. Encoded protein: CASSIFLYTDTQYF. The chain combines TRBV19 with TRBJ2-3; D ambiguous. This CDR3 is 14 amino acids long. V dropped 3 bases and J dropped 2 bases, with 9 bases sitting between them. Germline CDR1 reads LNHDA; CDR2 reads SQIVND (reference sequence).

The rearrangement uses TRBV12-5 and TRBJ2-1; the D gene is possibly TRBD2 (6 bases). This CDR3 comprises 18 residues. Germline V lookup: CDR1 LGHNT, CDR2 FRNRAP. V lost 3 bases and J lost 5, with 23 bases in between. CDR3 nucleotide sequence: TGTGCTAGTGGTTTCACAAGACTAGTATTTTCGGTTGACAATGAGCAGTTCTTC. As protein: CASGFTRLVFSVDNEQFF.

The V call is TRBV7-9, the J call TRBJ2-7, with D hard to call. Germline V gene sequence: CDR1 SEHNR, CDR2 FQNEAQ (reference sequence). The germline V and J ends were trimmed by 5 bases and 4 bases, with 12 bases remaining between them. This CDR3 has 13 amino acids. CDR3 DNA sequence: TGTGCCAGCAGCCCTGGCCCCGTATACGAGCAGTACTTC. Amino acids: CASSPGPVYEQYF.

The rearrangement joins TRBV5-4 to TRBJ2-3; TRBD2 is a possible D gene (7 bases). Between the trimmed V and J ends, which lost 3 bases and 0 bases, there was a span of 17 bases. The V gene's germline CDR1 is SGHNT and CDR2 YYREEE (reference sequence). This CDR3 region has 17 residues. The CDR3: CASSSRGAHTSTDTQYF. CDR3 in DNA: TGTGCCAGCAGCTCTCGGGGGGCCCACACTAGCACAGATACGCAGTATTTT.

CDR3 nucleotides: TGTGCCAGCTCACCGATCTGGGACCCACAGGGCCCCTATAATTCACCCCTCCACTTT. Translating it yields CASSPIWDPQGPYNSPLHF. The rearrangement joins TRBV18 to TRBJ1-6; a weak D match, TRBD1 (6 bases). The CDR3 length is 19 residues. V was clipped by 3 bases and J by 2 bases, with 20 bases between them. Germline CDR1 and CDR2: KGHSH and LQKENI.

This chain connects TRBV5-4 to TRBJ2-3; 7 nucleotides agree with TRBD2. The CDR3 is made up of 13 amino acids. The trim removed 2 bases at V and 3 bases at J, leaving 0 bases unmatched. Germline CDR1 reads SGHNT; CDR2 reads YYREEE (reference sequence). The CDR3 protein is CASSLAGTDTQYF. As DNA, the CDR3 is TGTGCCAGCAGCTTAGCGGGGACAGATACGCAGTATTTT.

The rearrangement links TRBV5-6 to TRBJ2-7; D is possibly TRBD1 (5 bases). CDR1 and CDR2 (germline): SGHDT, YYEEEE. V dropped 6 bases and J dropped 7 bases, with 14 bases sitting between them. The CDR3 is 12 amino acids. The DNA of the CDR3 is TGTGCCAGCACCAAGCAGGGTCGGGAGCAGTACTTC. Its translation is CASTKQGREQYF.

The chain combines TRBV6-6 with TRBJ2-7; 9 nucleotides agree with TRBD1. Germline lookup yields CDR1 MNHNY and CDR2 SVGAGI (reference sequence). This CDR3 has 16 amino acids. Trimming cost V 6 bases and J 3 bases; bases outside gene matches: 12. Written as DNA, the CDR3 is TGTGCCAGCAGCACCCGAGACGGGACAGGGAACTACGAGCAGTACTTC. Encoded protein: CASSTRDGTGNYEQYF.

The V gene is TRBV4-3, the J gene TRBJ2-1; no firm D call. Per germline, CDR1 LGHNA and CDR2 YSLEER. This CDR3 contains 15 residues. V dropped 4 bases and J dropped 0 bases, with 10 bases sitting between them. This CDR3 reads CASSPSVSSYNEQFF. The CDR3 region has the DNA TGCGCCAGCAGCCCAAGCGTGAGCTCCTACAATGAGCAGTTCTTC.

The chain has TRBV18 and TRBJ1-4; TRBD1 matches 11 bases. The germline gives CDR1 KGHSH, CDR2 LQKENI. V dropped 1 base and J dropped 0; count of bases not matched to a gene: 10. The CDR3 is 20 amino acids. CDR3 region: CASSPQTGTGGVATNEKLFF. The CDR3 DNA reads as TGTGCCAGCTCACCACAAACCGGGACAGGGGGTGTTGCAACTAATGAAAAACTGTTTTTT.

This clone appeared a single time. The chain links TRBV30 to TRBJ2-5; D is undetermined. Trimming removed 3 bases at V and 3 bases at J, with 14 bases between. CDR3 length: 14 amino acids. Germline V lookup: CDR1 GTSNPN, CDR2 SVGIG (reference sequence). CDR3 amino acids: CAWRAEASEETQYF. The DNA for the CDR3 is TGTGCCTGGAGGGCCGAGGCTAGTGAAGAGACCCAGTACTTC.

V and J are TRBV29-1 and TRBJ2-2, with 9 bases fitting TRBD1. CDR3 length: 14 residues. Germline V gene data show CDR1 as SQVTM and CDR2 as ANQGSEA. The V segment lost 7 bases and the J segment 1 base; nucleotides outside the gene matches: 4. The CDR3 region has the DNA TGCAGCGCCTGGACAGGGGTGAACACCGGGGAGCTGTTTTTT. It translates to CSAWTGVNTGELFF.

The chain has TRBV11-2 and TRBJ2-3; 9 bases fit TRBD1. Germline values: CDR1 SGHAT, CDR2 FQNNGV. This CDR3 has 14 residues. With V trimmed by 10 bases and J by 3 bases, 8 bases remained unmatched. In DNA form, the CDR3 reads TGTGCCACGAGGAGGGACAGGGTGACAGATACGCAGTATTTT. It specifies CATRRDRVTDTQYF.

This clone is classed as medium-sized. CDR3: CASSAHRERGQYF. The CDR3 nucleotides are TGTGCCAGCAGTGCCCACAGGGAGAGGGGGCAGTACTTC. The chain joins TRBV27 to TRBJ2-7, with D tentatively TRBD1 (6 bases). The V gene lost 5 bases and the J gene lost 9 bases, with 17 bases spanning the gap. The germline V gene has CDR1 MNHEY and CDR2 SMNVEV (reference sequence). The CDR3 spans 13 residues.